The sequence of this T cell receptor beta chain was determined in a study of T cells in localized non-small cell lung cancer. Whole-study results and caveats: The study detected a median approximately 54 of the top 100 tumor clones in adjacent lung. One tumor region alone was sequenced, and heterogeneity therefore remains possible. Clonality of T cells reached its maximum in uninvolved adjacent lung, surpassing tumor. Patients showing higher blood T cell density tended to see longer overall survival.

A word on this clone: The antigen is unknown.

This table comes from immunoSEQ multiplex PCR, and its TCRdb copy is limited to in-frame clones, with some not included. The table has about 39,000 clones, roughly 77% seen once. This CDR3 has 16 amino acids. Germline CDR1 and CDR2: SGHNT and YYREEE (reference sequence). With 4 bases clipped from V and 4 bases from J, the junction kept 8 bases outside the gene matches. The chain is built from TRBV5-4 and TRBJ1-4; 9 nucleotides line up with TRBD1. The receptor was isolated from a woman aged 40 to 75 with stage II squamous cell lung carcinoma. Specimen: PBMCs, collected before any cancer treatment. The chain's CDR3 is CASSPGQGTNNEKLFF. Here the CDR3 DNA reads TGTGCCAGCAGCCCCGGACAGGGGACTAATAATGAAAAACTGTTTTTT.